This T cell receptor (beta chain) emerged from a study of cytomegalovirus exposure and HLA in healthy donors. This CDR3 contains 12 residues. With 7 bases clipped from V and 7 bases from J, the junction kept 7 bases outside the gene matches. Germline V lookup: CDR1 SQVTM, CDR2 ANQGSEA. On this clone: Its antigen is undetermined.

Whole-study results and caveats: Beyond CMV serostatus, there was no information to go on about immune exposure. Researchers reported in a later analysis that a missense DCLRE1C variant was tied to TCR beta V- and J-gene trimming.

Primers included in the PCR were 60 Vbeta and 13 Jbeta primers. Here immunoSEQ multiplex PCR was the method, and the copy in TCRdb shows in-frame clones only, minus some. The sample lists over 65,000 clones, roughly 80% occurring once. This clonotype was obtained from a woman aged 40-49 years in good health and CMV-seropositive. Source material: PBMCs. The chain carries TRBV29-1 and TRBJ1-2; 9 bases map to TRBD1. CDR3 residues: CSAGTGRIGYTF. DNA for the CDR3: TGCAGCGCCGGGACAGGGAGGATTGGCTACACCTTC.